The T cell receptor (beta chain) described here comes from a study of beta chain features in type 1 diabetes. Reverse transcribing all isolated RNA meant expressed TCRB transcripts were sequenced. Generated by immunoSEQ multiplex PCR, the TCRdb table keeps only in-frame clones and is missing some. The table lists about 250,000 clones, roughly 14% of them singletons, with about 0.027% in the top ten. A single heparinised blood sample, averaging around 120 mL, was obtained per donor. CDR1 SGHNT and CDR2 YYREEE come from the germline V gene (reference sequence). V shed 3 bases, J shed 3 bases, and the junction held 1 base outside the gene matches. The CDR3 runs to 14 residues.

The origin of this receptor is a woman aged 40 to 50 in good health. The specimen was naive CD4+ T cells from blood. The chain has TRBV5-4 and TRBJ1-1; 11 positions match TRBD1. As DNA, the CDR3 is TGTGCCAGCAGCTGGGACAGGGGGTACACTGAAGCTTTCTTT. This encodes CASSWDRGYTEAFF.